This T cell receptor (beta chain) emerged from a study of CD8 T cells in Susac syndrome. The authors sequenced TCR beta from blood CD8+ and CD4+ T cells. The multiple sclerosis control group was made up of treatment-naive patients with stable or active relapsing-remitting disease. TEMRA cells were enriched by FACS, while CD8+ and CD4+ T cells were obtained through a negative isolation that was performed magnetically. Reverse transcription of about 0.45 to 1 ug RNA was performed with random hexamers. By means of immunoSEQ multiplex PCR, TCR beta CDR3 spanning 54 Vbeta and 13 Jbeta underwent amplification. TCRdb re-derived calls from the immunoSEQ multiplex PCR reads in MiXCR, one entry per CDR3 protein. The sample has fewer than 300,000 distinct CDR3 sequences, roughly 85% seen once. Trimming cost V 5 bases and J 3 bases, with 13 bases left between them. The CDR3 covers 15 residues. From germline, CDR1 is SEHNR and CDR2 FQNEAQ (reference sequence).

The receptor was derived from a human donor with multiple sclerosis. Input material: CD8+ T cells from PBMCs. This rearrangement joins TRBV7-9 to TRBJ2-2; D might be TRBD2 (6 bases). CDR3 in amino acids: CASSTGGVDTGELFF. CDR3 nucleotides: TGTGCCAGCAGCACCGGGGGAGTGGACACCGGGGAGCTGTTTTTT.